The next 21 T cell receptor beta chains were all read from a single sample in a study of cytomegalovirus exposure and HLA in healthy donors. Here immunoSEQ multiplex PCR was the method, and the copy in TCRdb shows in-frame clones only, minus some. The table includes more than 85,000 clones, over 85% detected once. Sequenced sample: PBMCs. These receptors were taken from a woman between 18 and 29 years old in good health and CMV-seronegative.

This chain connects TRBV11-2 to TRBJ2-1; 9 bases map to TRBD1. Unmatched junction bases numbered 4, after V lost 1 base and J lost 15 bases. The CDR3 covers 12 residues. CDR1 is SGHAT, CDR2 FQNNGV, per germline. The DNA of the CDR3 is TGTGCCAGCAGCTTAGGAGGGGACAGGGTGTTCTTC. Translating gives CASSLGGDRVFF.

The V call is TRBV7-2, the J call TRBJ2-7; D might be TRBD2 (5 bases). V shed 6 bases and J shed 0 bases, with 15 bases lying between them. The germline CDR1 and CDR2 sequences are SGHTA and FQGNSA. The CDR3 runs to 15 residues. The CDR3 loop reads CASRLGGGFSYEQYF. CDR3 nucleotide sequence: TGTGCCAGCAGACTAGGAGGAGGCTTCTCCTACGAGCAGTACTTC.

J is TRBJ1-1 and V is TRBV25-1, with D uncertain. Trimming cost V 6 bases and J 2 bases, with 10 bases left between them. The germline gives CDR1 MGHDK, CDR2 SYGVNS. This CDR3 is 13 amino acids long. The DNA of the CDR3 is TGTGCCAGCAGGGGATCGGGAAACACTGAAGCTTTCTTT. Amino acids: CASRGSGNTEAFF.

J is TRBJ1-2 and V is TRBV11-1, with D perhaps TRBD1 (6 bases). Trimming shortened V by 5 bases and J by 2 bases, and 21 bases separated the two germline ends. Looked up from germline, CDR1 is SGHAT and CDR2 is FQDESV (reference sequence). This CDR3 is 17 amino acids long. The CDR3 DNA follows: TGTGCCAGCAGCCACCCGGACAGTAGTATCGTAAACTATGGCTACACCTTC. It codes for CASSHPDSSIVNYGYTF. Full variable domain (rest looked up from reference TRBV11-1 and TRBJ1-2): EAEVAQSPRYKITEKSQAVAFWCDPISGHATLYWYRQILGQGPELLVQFQDESVVDDSQLPKDRFSAERLKGVDSTLKIQPAELGDSAMYLCASSHPDSSIVNYGYTFGSGTRLTVV.

This clone occurred once. The genes are TRBV28 and TRBJ2-7; TRBD1 agrees at 9 bases. The J segment lost 5 bases and the V segment lost 5 bases, leaving 13 bases of the junction unmatched. The germline V gene has CDR1 MDHEN and CDR2 SYDVKM. CDR3 length: 16 amino acids. The CDR3 is CASSPEPGQGADEQYF. The CDR3 DNA reads TGTGCCAGCAGTCCCGAACCGGGACAGGGAGCCGACGAGCAGTACTTC. Looking up the rest from reference TRBV28 and TRBJ2-7 gives the full variable domain: DVKVTQSSRYLVKRTGEKVFLECVQDMDHENMFWYRQDPGLGLRLIYFSYDVKMKEKGDIPEGYSVSREKKERFSLILESASTNQTSMYLCASSPEPGQGADEQYFGPGTRLTVT.

The V gene is TRBV11-2, the J gene TRBJ1-6; D ambiguous. The CDR3 covers 17 residues. The germline CDR1 and CDR2 sequences are SGHAT and FQNNGV. Trimming removed 4 bases from V and 0 bases from J, with 13 bases in between. The chain's CDR3 is CASSSPISISYNSPLHF. DNA for the CDR3: TGTGCCAGCAGCTCCCCTATTTCGATCTCCTATAATTCACCCCTCCACTTT.

Sample share makes this clone medium-sized. The chain has TRBV27 and TRBJ1-2, with 10 bases that match TRBD1. This CDR3 is 14 amino acids long. Germline CDR1 and CDR2: MNHEY and SMNVEV (reference sequence). Trimming removed 4 bases from V and 7 bases from J; junction bases left unmatched: 6. Written as DNA, the CDR3 is TGTGCCAGCAGTTCGACAGGGGGCGTAGGTGGCTACACCTTC. This sequence encodes CASSSTGGVGGYTF.

The V gene is TRBV7-9, the J gene TRBJ2-3; no clear D. Germline V CDR1 and CDR2: SEHNR, FQNEAQ (reference sequence). This CDR3 is built from 13 residues. V lost 6 bases to trimming and J lost 4 bases, with 11 bases between them. CDR3 sequence (DNA): TGTGCCAGCAGAACTGTCAGGTCAGATACGCAGTATTTT. It specifies CASRTVRSDTQYF.

This chain uses TRBV27 with TRBJ2-3, with TRBD2 identical over 11 bases. The CDR3 totals 13 residues. Germline assignment: CDR1 MNHEY and CDR2 SMNVEV (reference sequence). V shed 7 bases and J 6 bases; nucleotides not matched to a gene: 3. The CDR3 nucleotides read TGTGCCAGCAATAGCGGGAGGGCCGATACGCAGTATTTT. This encodes CASNSGRADTQYF.

This sequence joins TRBV7-2 and TRBJ1-2, with 8 bases lining up with TRBD1. This CDR3 comprises 14 residues. V lost 6 bases to trimming and J lost 5 bases; unmatched junction nucleotides: 8. Germline V gene data show CDR1 as SGHTA and CDR2 as FQGNSA. The DNA of the CDR3 is TGTGCCAGCAGATCCAGACAGGGGAGGTATGGCTACACCTTC. Translation gives CASRSRQGRYGYTF.

This chain joins TRBV4-3 and TRBJ2-7; 9 bases line up with TRBD2. The V gene end was trimmed by 0 bases and the J gene end by 4 bases; junction bases not matched to a gene: 19. The CDR3 length is 20 residues. Germline CDR1 reads LGHNA; CDR2 reads YSLEER. The CDR3 nucleotides are TGCGCCAGCAGCCAAGAAGTGAGGGCTAGCGGGATTGTAATTTCTTACGAGCAGTACTTC. It yields the protein CASSQEVRASGIVISYEQYF.

This chain uses TRBV11-2 with TRBJ1-2, with 8 bases aligning to TRBD1. Germline V gene lookup returns CDR1 SGHAT and CDR2 FQNNGV. Unmatched junction bases numbered 9, after V lost 3 bases and J lost 6 bases. This CDR3 has 15 residues. The CDR3 loop reads CASSFGQGLPDGYTF. In DNA form, the CDR3 reads TGTGCCAGCAGCTTCGGACAGGGCCTTCCGGATGGCTACACCTTC.

This clone came up a few times. The chain employs TRBV7-3 and TRBJ2-1; 7 bases are a match to TRBD1. The CDR3 contains 15 residues. The J segment lost 3 bases and the V segment lost 1 base, leaving 3 bases of the junction unmatched. CDR1 is SGHTA and CDR2 is FQGTGA in the germline V gene. The CDR3 loop reads CASSLRQGLYNEQFF. CDR3 coding DNA: TGTGCCAGCAGCTTAAGACAGGGCCTCTACAATGAGCAGTTCTTC.

This chain uses TRBV7-2 with TRBJ2-1; D is unresolved. The CDR3 is 11 amino acids. The germline gives CDR1 SGHTA, CDR2 FQGNSA. V dropped 5 bases and J dropped 4 bases, with 3 bases sitting between them. CDR3 sequence: CASSPYNEQFF. DNA of the CDR3: TGTGCCAGCAGCCCATACAATGAGCAGTTCTTC.

This clone has just a few counts. The V and J genes are TRBV19 and TRBJ1-2, with TRBD1 identical over 10 bases. Germline values: CDR1 LNHDA, CDR2 SQIVND (reference sequence). V trimming: 10 bases; J trimming: 7 bases; junction bases outside the gene matches: 6. The CDR3 consists of 12 residues. The CDR3 region is CAIEGQGVGYTF. The CDR3 DNA follows: TGTGCCATTGAAGGACAGGGGGTTGGCTACACCTTC.

The V and J genes are TRBV4-3 and TRBJ2-7; TRBD2 agrees at 8 bases. Germline V gene sequence: CDR1 LGHNA, CDR2 YSLEER. The CDR3 totals 17 residues. V trimming: 1 base; J trimming: 0 bases; junction bases outside the gene matches: 8. In nucleotides, the CDR3 is TGCGCCAGCAGCCAAGGGTTTAGCGGGGCTAGCTCCTACGAGCAGTACTTC. Its translation: CASSQGFSGASSYEQYF.

The rearrangement uses TRBV5-1 and TRBJ1-2; TRBD1 matches 7 bases. J gave up 4 bases and V 5 bases, and 2 bases lay outside the gene matches. Germline CDR1 SGHRS, CDR2 YFSETQ. This CDR3 is built from 12 residues. CDR3 bases: TGCGCCAGCAGTGGGACAGTCTATGGCTACACCTTC. This sequence encodes CASSGTVYGYTF.

The V and J genes are TRBV27 and TRBJ2-3; TRBD1 matches at 10 bases. V was pared by 8 bases and J by 2 bases, with 10 bases of the junction left unmatched. The germline V gene has CDR1 MNHEY and CDR2 SMNVEV (reference sequence). The CDR3 is 16 residues long. The CDR3 here is CASGERDRGFTDTQYF. DNA for the CDR3: TGTGCCAGCGGGGAAAGGGACAGGGGCTTCACAGATACGCAGTATTTT.

In its sample, this clone was seen once. The genes are TRBV5-6 and TRBJ2-1; D is unclear. The CDR3 length is 12 residues. The ends were cut back, 0 bases at V and 5 bases at J, with 3 bases in the middle. The germline gives CDR1 SGHDT, CDR2 YYEEEE. In DNA form, the CDR3 reads TGTGCCAGCAGCTTGGCCGACAATGAGCAGTTCTTC. Translation gives CASSLADNEQFF.

This clone was detected a few times. The chain combines TRBV7-6 with TRBJ1-5, with 9 bases identical to TRBD1. Per germline, CDR1 SGHVS and CDR2 FNYEAQ. Trimming at V came to 0 bases and at J to 4 bases, leaving 1 base not matched to a gene. This CDR3 is built from 15 residues. The CDR3 nucleotides are TGTGCCAGCAGCTTAGCAGGACAGGGGAATCAGCCCCAGCATTTT. It translates to CASSLAGQGNQPQHF. Based on the CDR3 plus reference TRBV7-6 and TRBJ1-5, the full variable domain is GAGVSQSPRYKVTKRGQDVALRCDPISGHVSLYWYRQALGQGPEFLTYFNYEAQQDKSGLPNDRFSAERPEGSISTLTIQRTEQRDSAMYRCASSLAGQGNQPQHFGDGTRLSIL.

The V gene is TRBV5-4, the J gene TRBJ2-3, with 13 bases that match TRBD2. CDR1 and CDR2 from the germline V gene are SGHNT and YYREEE (reference sequence). This CDR3 is built from 16 residues. V lost 4 bases and J lost 2; bases outside the gene matches: 4. The CDR3 coding sequence is TGTGCCAGCAGCACGACTAGCGGGGGGCCCACAGATACGCAGTATTTT. Amino acid sequence: CASSTTSGGPTDTQYF.